The rows below give T cell receptor beta chains drawn from one sample of a study of shared clonotypes between healthy human individuals. The repertoire was sequenced with immunoSEQ multiplex PCR; TCRdb's copy has only in-frame clones and lacks some. The sample contains about 490,000 clones, 65% to 80% of which appear only once. The specimen sequenced was PBMCs. Source of these receptors: a middle-aged woman in good health. Some clones in this sample may be carry-over from other donors' samples. CDR3s include the opening cysteine and the closing phenylalanine or tryptophan. The D gene is left open where the match is weak. Clone sizes are given selectively: once, few, many, or a class where the clone is expanded.

abundance,j_gene,d_gene,v_gene,CDR3aa,CDR3nt
.,TRBJ2-1,TRBD1,TRBV28,CASSSTGTGGYNEQFF,TGTGCCAGCAGTTCGACCGGGACAGGGGGCTACAATGAGCAGTTCTTC
once,TRBJ1-5,.,TRBV9,CASSGRSLYSNQPQHF,TGTGCCAGCAGCGGGAGGTCCCTGTATAGCAATCAGCCCCAGCATTTT
.,TRBJ1-1,.,TRBV5-4,CASSPGGGLDIEAFF,TGTGCCAGCAGCCCTGGTGGGGGCTTGGATATTGAAGCTTTCTTT
.,TRBJ2-7,TRBD2,TRBV5-1,CASSFPLLAGDSEQYF,TGCGCCAGCAGCTTCCCCTTGCTAGCGGGAGATTCAGAGCAGTACTTC
.,TRBJ2-5,TRBD1,TRBV28,CASSRGQWDQETQYF,TGTGCCAGCAGCCGGGGACAGTGGGACCAAGAGACCCAGTACTTC
many,TRBJ1-2,TRBD1,TRBV5-1,CASSLGDRANYGYTF,TGCGCCAGCAGCTTGGGGGACAGGGCTAACTATGGCTACACCTTC
.,TRBJ1-2,TRBD1,TRBV11-2,CASSLEGAGRGLDYGYTF,TGTGCCAGCAGCTTAGAAGGGGCCGGGAGGGGGCTGGACTATGGCTACACCTTC
.,TRBJ2-7,.,TRBV21-1,CASSKAPRLGLAGGEQYF,TGTGCCAGCAGCAAAGCCCCGCGGTTGGGTCTAGCGGGGGGCGAGCAGTACTTC
few,TRBJ2-1,TRBD2,TRBV30,CAWSARSGRVYEQFF,TGTGCCTGGAGTGCGAGGAGCGGGAGGGTCTATGAGCAGTTCTTC
.,TRBJ2-5,.,TRBV11-2,CASSLDRTSETQYF,TGTGCCAGCAGCTTAGATAGGACAAGTGAGACCCAGTACTTC
.,TRBJ2-7,TRBD2,TRBV15,CATSQRGGENEQYF,TGTGCCACCAGCCAGCGGGGAGGGGAGAACGAGCAGTACTTC
.,TRBJ2-5,.,TRBV30,CAWSVLRDRETQYF,TGTGCCTGGAGTGTACTGCGGGATCGAGAGACCCAGTACTTC
.,TRBJ2-1,.,TRBV18,CASSDARGNEQFF,TGTGCCAGCTCAGACGCCAGGGGAAATGAGCAGTTCTTC
few,TRBJ2-1,TRBD1,TRBV7-3,CASTWGQGGEQFF,TGTGCCAGCACCTGGGGACAGGGCGGTGAGCAGTTCTTC
.,TRBJ2-2,TRBD2,TRBV9,CASSAGLSGRAGGELFF,TGTGCCAGCAGCGCCGGCCTGAGCGGGAGGGCCGGCGGGGAGCTGTTTTTT
.,TRBJ2-7,.,TRBV21-1,CASSKALLRDYPYEQYF,TGTGCCAGCAGCAAAGCGCTATTAAGGGACTACCCCTACGAGCAGTACTTC
.,TRBJ1-4,.,TRBV28,CASSLFGHEKLFF,TGTGCCAGCAGTTTATTCGGGCATGAAAAACTGTTTTTT
.,TRBJ2-7,TRBD1,TRBV4-3,CASSQVMGTGFEQYF,TGCGCCAGCAGCCAAGTTATGGGGACAGGTTTCGAGCAGTACTTC
once,TRBJ1-3,.,TRBV28,CASSRLNTIYF,TGTGCCAGCAGTCGCCTAAACACCATATATTTT
.,TRBJ2-1,.,TRBV28,CASSLTRNEQFF,TGTGCCAGCAGTTTGACGAGGAATGAGCAGTTCTTC
.,TRBJ1-4,.,TRBV13,CASSGDGGREKLFF,TGTGCCAGCAGCGGTGATGGGGGGCGGGAAAAACTGTTTTTT
.,TRBJ1-4,.,TRBV5-1,CASSLAGSNEKLFF,TGCGCCAGCAGCTTGGCCGGGTCTAATGAAAAACTGTTTTTT
.,TRBJ2-5,.,TRBV7-7,CASSPSGLRETQYF,TGTGCCAGCAGCCCCAGTGGACTGCGGGAGACCCAGTACTTC
once,TRBJ1-1,.,TRBV2,CASKGDMNTEAFF,TGTGCCAGCAAAGGGGATATGAACACTGAAGCTTTCTTT
once,TRBJ2-7,.,TRBV5-5,CASSLEQSVVYEQYF,TGTGCCAGCAGCTTGGAACAATCTGTGGTCTACGAGCAGTACTTC
few,TRBJ2-2,TRBD2,TRBV5-4,CASSSGVAGVTGELFF,TGTGCCAGCAGCTCCGGGGTAGCGGGAGTCACCGGGGAGCTGTTTTTT
.,TRBJ2-7,TRBD2,TRBV28,CASSWGGSYEQYF,TGTGCCAGCAGTTGGGGGGGCTCCTACGAGCAGTACTTC
.,TRBJ1-1,TRBD1,TRBV19,CASSPRPGQARNTEAFF,TGTGCCAGTAGTCCCCGCCCCGGACAGGCCCGAAACACTGAAGCTTTCTTT
.,TRBJ1-2,.,TRBV11-2,CASRPDQGRGGSDYGYTF,TGTGCCAGCAGGCCCGATCAAGGGAGGGGGGGCTCGGACTATGGCTACACCTTC
.,TRBJ2-5,TRBD1,TRBV2,CASTLGTGVGETQYF,TGTGCCAGCACCTTGGGGACAGGGGTGGGGGAGACCCAGTACTTC